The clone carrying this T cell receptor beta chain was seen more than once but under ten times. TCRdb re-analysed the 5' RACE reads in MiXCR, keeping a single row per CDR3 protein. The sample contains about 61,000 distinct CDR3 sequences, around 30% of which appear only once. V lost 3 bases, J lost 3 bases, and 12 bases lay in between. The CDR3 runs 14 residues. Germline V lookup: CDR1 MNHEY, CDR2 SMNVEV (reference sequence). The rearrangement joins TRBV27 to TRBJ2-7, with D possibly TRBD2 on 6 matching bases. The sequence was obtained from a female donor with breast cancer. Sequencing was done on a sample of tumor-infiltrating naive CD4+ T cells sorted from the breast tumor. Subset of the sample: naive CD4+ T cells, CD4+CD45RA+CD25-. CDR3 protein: CASSFQMGGYEQYF. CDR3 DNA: TGTGCCAGCAGTTTCCAGATGGGGGGCTACGAGCAGTACTTC.